A single sample is the source of the 30 T cell receptor beta chains below, sequenced in a study of T-cell reconstitution after alpha-beta-depleted transplantation in children. During its preparation, the TCRbeta library received unique molecular identifiers. TCRdb re-called the PCR reads with MiXCR, one entry per CDR3 protein. This sample yields a few hundred thousand distinct CDR3 sequences, of which roughly 18% are seen a single time; 2.5% to 3.5% belongs to the top ten. This specimen was PBMCs from the stem cell graft donor, taken from the stem cell graft. The receptors originated from a human donor who donated a stem cell graft to a child with acute lymphoblastic leukemia.

The chain carries TRBV12-3 or TRBV12-4 and TRBJ2-7; TRBD2 is a possible D gene (5 bases). The CDR3 loop spans 13 amino acids. V was cut by 7 bases and J by 3 bases, with 13 bases left in between. CDR3 in DNA: TGTGCCAGCACTGGCGGACTTTTCTACGAGCAGTACTTC. This translates into CASTGGLFYEQYF.

This chain uses TRBV5-1 with TRBJ1-2; D possibly corresponds to TRBD1 (6 bases). Trimming took 0 bases from V and 8 from J, leaving 17 bases between them. Looked up from germline, CDR1 is SGHRS and CDR2 is YFSETQ. The CDR3 runs 15 residues. Here the CDR3 reads CASSLDPGHPVGYTF. DNA for the CDR3: TGCGCCAGCAGCTTGGATCCGGGACACCCAGTGGGCTACACCTTC.

This clonotype has just a few counts. For the CDR3, the DNA is TGCAGTGCTTTCTTTGACGGGTATGAGCATGGCTACACCTTC. This gives the protein CSAFFDGYEHGYTF. The V call is TRBV20-1, the J call TRBJ1-2; D gene uncertain. CDR3 length: 14 amino acids. Deletions cut 5 bases from V and 6 bases from J, with 19 bases between. The V gene's germline CDR1 is DFQATT and CDR2 SNEGSKA (reference sequence).

The J gene is TRBJ2-1, the V gene TRBV9; unclear D gene. The CDR3 sequence is 13 residues long. V was shortened by 0 bases and J by 6 bases, with 7 bases between the two germline ends. Germline V CDR1 and CDR2: SGDLS, YYNGEE. The CDR3 here is CASSVGQFNEQFF. The CDR3 nucleotides read TGTGCCAGCAGCGTAGGGCAATTCAATGAGCAGTTCTTC. Using reference TRBV9 and TRBJ2-1 for the parts outside the CDR3, the full variable domain is DSGVTQTPKHLITATGQRVTLRCSPRSGDLSVYWYQQSLDQGLQFLIQYYNGEERAKGNILERFSAQQFPDLHSELNLSSLELGDSALYFCASSVGQFNEQFFGPGTRLTVL.

This clonotype has more than one count but fewer than ten. This chain joins TRBV10-2 and TRBJ2-2; TRBD1 aligns across 11 bases. The CDR3 runs 15 residues. Germline trimming cut 7 bases from V and 8 bases from J; bases unmatched to any gene: 9. The germline V gene encodes CDR1 WSHSY and CDR2 SAAADI. DNA for the CDR3: TGCGCCAGCATGGAGAGGACAGGGGGCTGGGGGGAGCTGTTTTTT. This encodes CASMERTGGWGELFF.

The chain recombines TRBV7-8 with TRBJ1-4; 9 bases match TRBD1. V lost 5 bases, J lost 5 bases, and 9 bases stayed unmatched. The germline V gene has CDR1 SGHVS and CDR2 FQNEAQ. CDR3 size: 16 residues. The CDR3 protein is CASSVGQGMKNEKLFF. The DNA of the CDR3 is TGTGCCAGCAGCGTCGGACAGGGGATGAAGAATGAAAAACTGTTTTTT.

Remarks on this clonotype: The junction differs from germline at one of its ends, possibly a read error. CDR3: CASSEFQASTDTHYF. The DNA for the CDR3 is TGTGCCAGCAGTGAATTCCAGGCCAGCACAGATACGCACTATTTT. The chain joins TRBV6-1 to TRBJ2-3; D is undetermined. The CDR3 sequence is 15 residues long. Germline CDR1 reads MNHNS; CDR2 reads SASEGT.

This chain links TRBV2 with TRBJ2-7, with 12 bases identical to TRBD1. CDR1 is SNHLY and CDR2 is FYNNEI in the germline V gene. Trimming took 7 bases from V and 3 from J; bases not matched to a gene: 7. The CDR3 totals 15 residues. CDR3 protein: CASMGQGAKNYEQYF. In nucleotides, the CDR3 is TGTGCCAGCATGGGACAGGGGGCCAAGAACTACGAGCAGTACTTC.

This clonotype was observed a handful of times. The chain links TRBV12-3 or TRBV12-4 to TRBJ1-4; weak D call: TRBD1 (6 bases). Trimming pared 10 bases from V and 8 bases from J, leaving 23 bases between. This CDR3 region has 15 residues. The CDR3 spells CATQGYRVEGEKLFF. CDR3 bases: TGTGCCACCCAGGGATACAGGGTGGAGGGCGAAAAACTGTTTTTT.

J is TRBJ2-2 and V is TRBV4-1; 9 positions match TRBD2. Germline CDR1 reads MGHRA; CDR2 reads YSYEKL. The CDR3 extends over 16 amino acids. V shed 2 bases and J 2 bases; nucleotides not matched to a gene: 3. As DNA, the CDR3 is TGCGCCAGCAGCCAATATAGCGGGGGAAACACCGGGGAGCTGTTTTTT. As protein: CASSQYSGGNTGELFF.

The rearrangement uses TRBV12-3 or TRBV12-4 and TRBJ1-4; TRBD1 matches at 10 bases. J lost 8 bases, V lost 5 bases, and 14 bases had no gene match. This CDR3 comprises 17 residues. The CDR3 DNA follows: TGTGCCAGCAGTATCTCCGGGACAGGGGTCCTTCGGGAAAAACTGTTTTTT. Its translation is CASSISGTGVLREKLFF.

This clonotype has only a few counts. The chain couples TRBV20-1 to TRBJ1-6, with unresolved D. This CDR3 comprises 13 residues. The V gene's germline CDR1 is DFQATT and CDR2 SNEGSKA (reference sequence). The ends were cut back, 6 bases at V and 3 bases at J, with 9 bases in the middle. The CDR3 loop reads CSAYSFYNSPLHF. In DNA form, the CDR3 reads TGCAGTGCCTACAGCTTCTATAATTCACCCCTCCACTTT.

The chain carries TRBV7-2 and TRBJ2-7; D is possibly TRBD1 (6 bases). This CDR3 has 14 amino acids. Between the trimmed V and J ends, which lost 8 bases and 2 bases, there was a span of 16 bases. Germline V CDR1 and CDR2: SGHTA, FQGNSA. CDR3 coding DNA: TGTGCCAGCCGGTTATACAGGGTGACCTACGAGCAGTACTTC. Residues: CASRLYRVTYEQYF.

The chain is built from TRBV5-1 and TRBJ1-2; no reliable D call. The germline V gene has CDR1 SGHRS and CDR2 YFSETQ. Trimming left V 2 bases short and J 3 bases short, with 17 bases between. The CDR3 contains 16 residues. CDR3 protein: CASSFPPRAGHYGYTF. In DNA, the CDR3 is TGCGCCAGCAGCTTCCCACCTCGGGCCGGGCACTATGGCTACACCTTC.

As DNA, the CDR3 is TGCGCCAGCAGCCATCTGGGACAGGGAAACTATGGCTACACCTTC. It specifies CASSHLGQGNYGYTF. The chain uses TRBV4-1 and TRBJ1-2, with 9 bases that match TRBD1. J gave up 2 bases and V 3 bases, and 4 bases lay outside the gene matches. Germline loops: CDR1 MGHRA, CDR2 YSYEKL. CDR3 size: 15 residues.

The chain recombines TRBV7-8 with TRBJ2-7; a weak D match, TRBD2 (6 bases). Trimming took 0 bases from V and 7 from J, leaving 16 bases between them. This CDR3 has 15 amino acids. Per germline, CDR1 SGHVS and CDR2 FQNEAQ. The CDR3 sequence is CASSLAGLLLGEQYF. The DNA of the CDR3 is TGTGCCAGCAGCTTAGCGGGACTTCTCCTAGGGGAGCAGTACTTC.

With respect to this clonotype: A junction boundary mismatches the germline segment, possibly from a read error. The chain uses TRBV12-3 or TRBV12-4 and TRBJ2-6, with 9 bases that match TRBD1. The CDR3 consists of 17 residues. CDR3 bases: TGTCCCAGCAGCGCCGGGACAGGGCCTTCTGGGGCCAACGTCCTGACTTTC. Amino acid sequence: CPSSAGTGPSGANVLTF.

This clonotype was detected only a few times. This chain joins TRBV5-1 and TRBJ2-7; 12 positions match TRBD2. The V gene's germline CDR1 is SGHRS and CDR2 YFSETQ. The CDR3 runs to 15 residues. J was trimmed by 3 bases and V by 4 bases; bases with no gene match: 5. The chain's CDR3 is CASSLRLAGDYEQYF. CDR3 sequence (DNA): TGCGCCAGCAGCCTAAGACTAGCGGGAGACTACGAGCAGTACTTC.

This chain uses TRBV12-3 or TRBV12-4 with TRBJ2-4, with D tentatively TRBD1 (5 bases). V was cut by 3 bases and J by 7 bases, with 22 bases left in between. The CDR3 length is 17 residues. The CDR3 DNA follows: TGTGCCAGCAGTTTGGGCGCAGGGCATGTGAGTGGGAACATTCAGTACTTC. The encoded protein is CASSLGAGHVSGNIQYF.

This clonotype was detected only a few times. The chain recombines TRBV4-1 with TRBJ1-2, with TRBD1 as a possible D gene (6 bases). CDR3 length equals 13 residues. The germline CDR1 and CDR2 sequences are MGHRA and YSYEKL. V was shortened by 2 bases and J by 6 bases, with 10 bases between the two germline ends. CDR3 in amino acids: CASSQSRQDGYTF. The CDR3 nucleotides are TGCGCCAGCAGCCAATCTCGACAGGATGGCTACACCTTC.

J is TRBJ2-5 and V is TRBV5-1; 12 positions agree with TRBD1. The germline CDR1 and CDR2 sequences are SGHRS and YFSETQ. The CDR3 spans 17 residues. After removal of 4 bases from V and 5 bases from J, the junction contained 12 bases not matched to a gene. The CDR3 sequence: CASSPMPGQGAGETQYF. The CDR3 region has the DNA TGCGCCAGCAGCCCCATGCCGGGACAGGGGGCCGGGGAGACCCAGTACTTC.

This chain uses TRBV9 with TRBJ2-1; 9 positions agree with TRBD2. J gave up 4 bases and V 0 bases, and 2 bases lay outside the gene matches. The CDR3 runs to 15 residues. CDR1 SGDLS and CDR2 YYNGEE come from the germline V gene. The CDR3 sequence: CASSVAGLAYNEQFF. CDR3 in DNA: TGTGCCAGCAGCGTAGCGGGACTAGCATACAATGAGCAGTTCTTC.

This clonotype was observed a few times. The chain uses TRBV6-1 and TRBJ2-7; 7 nucleotides line up with TRBD1. CDR3 length: 13 amino acids. Germline V lookup: CDR1 MNHNS, CDR2 SASEGT. Trimming took 10 bases from V and 5 from J; bases not matched to a gene: 11. The CDR3 loop reads CATKQGVAHEQYF. In nucleotides, the CDR3 is TGTGCCACCAAGCAGGGGGTTGCCCACGAGCAGTACTTC.

This clonotype showed up just a few times. The chain combines TRBV5-1 with TRBJ2-5; TRBD1 aligns across 10 bases. The CDR3 sequence is 15 residues long. Germline V gives CDR1 SGHRS, CDR2 YFSETQ. V shed 5 bases, J shed 5 bases, and the junction held 9 bases outside the gene matches. CDR3 nucleotides: TGCGCCAGCAGTTCCCTGGGACAGGGGTATGAGACCCAGTACTTC. It translates to CASSSLGQGYETQYF.

Here the CDR3 reads CATSDFLGTSDEQFF. DNA of the CDR3: TGTGCCACCAGTGATTTCCTGGGGACTAGCGATGAGCAGTTCTTC. The chain combines TRBV24-1 with TRBJ2-1; 10 bases agree with TRBD2. Germline loops: CDR1 KGHDR, CDR2 SFDVKD. The CDR3 spans 15 residues. The junction had 4 bases not matched to a gene; V was cut back by 1 base and J by 8 bases.

For the CDR3, the DNA is TGTGCCAGCAGTGAACTTGGGCTTACTACGGGAGGAGGAGATACGCAGTATTTT. Protein product: CASSELGLTTGGGDTQYF. The chain uses TRBV2 and TRBJ2-3; 7 nucleotides line up with TRBD2. This CDR3 spans 18 amino acids. Germline trimming cut 2 bases from V and 5 bases from J; bases unmatched to any gene: 16. The germline V gene encodes CDR1 SNHLY and CDR2 FYNNEI.

This CDR3 reads CASSSTGGRTEAFF. In DNA, the CDR3 is TGTGCCAGCAGCTCAACAGGGGGAAGGACTGAAGCTTTCTTT. The chain has TRBV11-2 and TRBJ1-1; the match to TRBD1 covers 8 bases. V was clipped by 4 bases and J by 5 bases; unmatched bases: 6. Germline lookup yields CDR1 SGHAT and CDR2 FQNNGV. This CDR3 contains 14 residues.

This clonotype turned up a few times. The chain links TRBV12-3 or TRBV12-4 to TRBJ2-1; TRBD2 matches 14 bases. J lost 0 bases, V lost 6 bases, and 13 bases had no gene match. There are 20 residues in the CDR3. CDR3 nucleotide sequence: TGTGCCAGCAGCACCCCCAGACTAGCGGGAGGGTGGAGCTCCTACAATGAGCAGTTCTTC. The encoded protein is CASSTPRLAGGWSSYNEQFF.

This clonotype was detected once. The rearrangement uses TRBV29-1 and TRBJ2-4, with TRBD1 matching over 11 bases. In germline, CDR1 is SQVTM, CDR2 ANQGSEA. The CDR3 totals 14 residues. V lost 6 bases and J lost 6; bases outside the gene matches: 7. The CDR3 DNA reads as TGCAGCGTAAACCCGGGACAGGGGGGAAACATTCAGTACTTC. It translates to CSVNPGQGGNIQYF.

The CDR3 sequence is CAPAIFRAAQPQHF. DNA of the CDR3: TGCGCCCCAGCAATATTCAGGGCTGCTCAGCCCCAGCATTTT. V usage is TRBV5-1 and J usage is TRBJ1-5; TRBD1 is a possible D gene (5 bases). The CDR3 totals 14 residues. Germline V lookup: CDR1 SGHRS, CDR2 YFSETQ. Deletions cut 10 bases from V and 6 bases from J, with 20 bases between.